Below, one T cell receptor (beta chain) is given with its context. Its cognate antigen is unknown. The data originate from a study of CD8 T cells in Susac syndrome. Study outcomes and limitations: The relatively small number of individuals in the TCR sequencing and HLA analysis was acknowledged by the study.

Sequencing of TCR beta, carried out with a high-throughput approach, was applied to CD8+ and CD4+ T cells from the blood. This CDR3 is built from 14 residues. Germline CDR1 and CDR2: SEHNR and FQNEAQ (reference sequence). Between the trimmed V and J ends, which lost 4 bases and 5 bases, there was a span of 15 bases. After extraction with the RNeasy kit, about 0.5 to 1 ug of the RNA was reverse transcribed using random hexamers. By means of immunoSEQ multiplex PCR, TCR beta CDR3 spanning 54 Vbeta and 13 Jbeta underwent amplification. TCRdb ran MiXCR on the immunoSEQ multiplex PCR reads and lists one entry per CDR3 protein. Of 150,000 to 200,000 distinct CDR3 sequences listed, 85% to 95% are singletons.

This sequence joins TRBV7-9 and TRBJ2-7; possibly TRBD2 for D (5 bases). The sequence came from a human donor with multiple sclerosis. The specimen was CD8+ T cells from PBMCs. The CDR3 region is CASSSLAGKDEQYF. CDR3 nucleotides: TGTGCCAGCAGCTCCCTCGCGGGCAAAGACGAGCAGTACTTC.